Presented here are 30 T cell receptor beta chains from one specimen sequenced in a study of blood T cell repertoires in COVID-19. Produced via immunoSEQ multiplex PCR; TCRdb's table is partial and in-frame only. The profile covers about 370,000 clones, with 91% appearing a single time and roughly 0.9% taken by the ten largest. The sequencing sample was made of PBMCs or T cells enriched from blood (not recorded which). The receptor source for this set is a woman aged 35 to 49 who had been exposed to COVID-19.

The chain combines TRBV6-5 with TRBJ1-6, with D perhaps TRBD1 (5 bases). The CDR3 has 16 amino acids. Trimming removed 2 bases from V and 8 bases from J, with 16 bases in between. Germline V gene data show CDR1 as MNHEY and CDR2 as SVGAGI. The CDR3 nucleotides read TGTGCCAGCAGTTACACCCCGGGGGGGAAGGATTCACCCCTCCACTTT. Translation: CASSYTPGGKDSPLHF.

This clone was seen a few times. The V and J genes are TRBV6-5 and TRBJ1-2, with 7 bases that match TRBD1. The V gene's germline CDR1 is MNHEY and CDR2 SVGAGI. Trimming cost V 6 bases and J 6 bases; bases outside gene matches: 10. This CDR3 comprises 14 residues. For the CDR3, the DNA is TGTGCCAGCAGGGCGAACCAGGGGGGTGATGGCTACACCTTC. Protein product: CASRANQGGDGYTF.

This chain uses TRBV5-1 with TRBJ2-5, with a possible D match to TRBD2 (6 bases). Germline-derived CDR1 and CDR2 are SGHRS and YFSETQ. The CDR3 extends over 14 amino acids. Trimming left V 3 bases short and J 5 bases short, with 14 bases between. The CDR3 bases are TGCGCCAGCAGCTCCAGGGAGGTCATGGAGACCCAGTACTTC. Amino acid sequence: CASSSREVMETQYF. The full variable domain, its missing parts supplied by reference TRBV5-1 and TRBJ2-5, is KAGVTQTPRYLIKTRGQQVTLSCSPISGHRSVSWYQQTPGQGLQFLFEYFSETQRNKGNFPGRFSGRQFSNSRSEMNVSTLELGDSALYLCASSSREVMETQYFGPGTRLLVL.

The chain combines TRBV5-1 with TRBJ2-7; 12 bases map to TRBD1. Germline V gene sequence: CDR1 SGHRS, CDR2 YFSETQ. Germline trimming cut 2 bases from V and 7 bases from J; bases unmatched to any gene: 10. CDR3 size: 16 residues. The CDR3 DNA is TGCGCCAGCAGCTTTATTTCCGGGACAGGGGGCGAAGAGCAGTACTTC. It yields the protein CASSFISGTGGEEQYF.

This rearrangement joins TRBV10-3 to TRBJ1-1; D is possibly TRBD1 (5 bases). The germline V gene has CDR1 ENHRY and CDR2 SYGVKD. The ends were cut back, 10 bases at V and 2 bases at J, with 17 bases in the middle. This CDR3 comprises 14 residues. The CDR3 is CATQRVGGNTEAFF. Here the CDR3 DNA reads TGTGCCACCCAGCGAGTGGGGGGAAACACTGAAGCTTTCTTT.

V is TRBV9 and J is TRBJ1-1, with a tentative D call TRBD1 (5 bases). Trimming removed 0 bases from V and 4 bases from J, with 13 bases in between. Germline V CDR1 and CDR2: SGDLS, YYNGEE. The CDR3 loop spans 15 amino acids. The CDR3 here is CASSVGGGVATEAFF. Here the CDR3 DNA reads TGTGCCAGCAGCGTAGGCGGAGGGGTAGCCACTGAAGCTTTCTTT.

The V gene is TRBV28, the J gene TRBJ1-1; 7 nucleotides agree with TRBD1. The CDR3 extends over 16 amino acids. The germline V gene encodes CDR1 MDHEN and CDR2 SYDVKM. V lost 8 bases and J lost 1; bases outside the gene matches: 13. DNA for the CDR3: TGTGCCAGCGCCGGGGGACCCGGGACAGCGAACACTGAAGCTTTCTTT. Protein product: CASAGGPGTANTEAFF.

The J gene is TRBJ1-3, the V gene TRBV23-1, with D unresolved. TRBV23-1 is designated an ORF whose function remains uncertain. The germline V and J ends were trimmed by 11 bases and 0 bases, with 8 bases remaining between them. CDR3 length: 12 amino acids. CDR3 nucleotide sequence: TGCGCCCTCCGGGGCTCTGGAAACACCATATATTTT. Protein: CALRGSGNTIYF.

This sequence joins TRBV27 and TRBJ1-1; D gene uncertain. The CDR3 loop spans 16 amino acids. Trimming cost V 0 bases and J 1 base, with 12 bases left between them. The germline CDR1 and CDR2 sequences are MNHEY and SMNVEV (reference sequence). CDR3 bases: TGTGCCAGCAGTTTATCTACAATCACCAAGAACACTGAAGCTTTCTTT. Protein product: CASSLSTITKNTEAFF.

The chain recombines TRBV4-3 with TRBJ2-1, with D perhaps matching TRBD2 (6 bases). V lost 0 bases and J lost 5, with 14 bases in between. CDR1 and CDR2 from the germline V gene are LGHNA and YSLEER. This CDR3 has 16 amino acids. CDR3 nucleotide sequence: TGCGCCAGCAGCCAAGAGTCTTTCGGAGGGGACAATGAGCAGTTCTTC. This codes for CASSQESFGGDNEQFF.

J is TRBJ1-2 and V is TRBV19; D is ambiguous. Trimming stripped 4 bases from V and 8 bases from J, with 26 bases between. CDR3 size: 17 residues. Germline V gives CDR1 LNHDA, CDR2 SQIVND (reference sequence). CDR3 amino acids: CASSNPFSSILPHGYTF. In nucleotides, the CDR3 is TGTGCCAGTAGTAACCCCTTTAGCTCAATCCTACCCCACGGCTACACCTTC.

The chain links TRBV6-5 to TRBJ1-5; possibly TRBD1 for D (6 bases). V was cut by 4 bases and J by 7 bases, with 14 bases left in between. The CDR3 covers 14 residues. Germline V gene lookup returns CDR1 MNHEY and CDR2 SVGAGI. The CDR3, as DNA: TGTGCCAGCAGTTCCACAGGGATGGGGCAGCCCCAGCATTTT. Protein: CASSSTGMGQPQHF.

The chain couples TRBV28 to TRBJ2-3; 9 nucleotides align to TRBD1. Germline V lookup: CDR1 MDHEN, CDR2 SYDVKM. The CDR3 loop spans 15 amino acids. With 6 bases clipped from V and 2 bases from J, the junction kept 6 bases outside the gene matches. The CDR3 DNA is TGTGCCAGCAGCCTACTACAGGGGGCCACAGATACGCAGTATTTT. It is translated as CASSLLQGATDTQYF. The complete variable domain, with remaining parts taken from reference TRBV28 and TRBJ2-3, reads DVKVTQSSRYLVKRTGEKVFLECVQDMDHENMFWYRQDPGLGLRLIYFSYDVKMKEKGDIPEGYSVSREKKERFSLILESASTNQTSMYLCASSLLQGATDTQYFGPGTRLTVL.

The CDR3 coding sequence is TGTGCCAGCTCACCACCGAACAGGAGCTATGGCTACACCTTC. It is translated as CASSPPNRSYGYTF. The chain carries TRBV18 and TRBJ1-2; a possible D gene is TRBD1 (5 bases). The V end lost 0 bases, the J end lost 4 bases, and 9 bases lay between the germline ends. The CDR3 runs to 14 residues. Germline CDR1 KGHSH, CDR2 LQKENI.

V gene TRBV11-3 combines with J gene TRBJ1-1; no clear D gene. This CDR3 has 13 amino acids. V was cut by 0 bases and J by 7 bases, with 9 bases left in between. CDR1 SGHNT and CDR2 YENEEA come from the germline V gene. CDR3 bases: TGTGCCAGCAGCTTAGATCTCCGAGGTGAAGCTTTCTTT. Its translation is CASSLDLRGEAFF.

The chain recombines TRBV7-8 with TRBJ1-1, with 7 nucleotides matching TRBD1. J gave up 6 bases and V 5 bases, and 0 bases lay outside the gene matches. The CDR3 has 11 residues. CDR1 is SGHVS and CDR2 is FQNEAQ in the germline V gene. This chain's CDR3 is CASSQGAEAFF. The CDR3 region has the DNA TGTGCCAGCAGCCAGGGGGCTGAAGCTTTCTTT.

The chain combines TRBV30 with TRBJ1-5; 7 nucleotides match TRBD1. Germline CDR1 reads GTSNPN; CDR2 reads SVGIG (reference sequence). The CDR3 totals 14 residues. J was trimmed by 0 bases and V by 8 bases; bases with no gene match: 7. The CDR3 sequence: CAGSQGTSNQPQHF. The DNA for the CDR3 is TGTGCCGGATCACAGGGGACTAGCAATCAGCCCCAGCATTTT.

This rearrangement joins TRBV6-5 to TRBJ1-2; 9 nucleotides match TRBD1. Trimming took 2 bases from V and 6 from J; bases not matched to a gene: 7. The CDR3 is 15 amino acids. Germline V gives CDR1 MNHEY, CDR2 SVGAGI. The CDR3, as DNA: TGTGCCAGCAGTTACCGGGACAGGGCCCCTCATGGCTACACCTTC. Protein: CASSYRDRAPHGYTF.

The chain combines TRBV5-6 with TRBJ2-1; TRBD2 might be the D (5 bases). The CDR3 is 14 amino acids. CDR1 and CDR2 (germline): SGHDT, YYEEEE. V dropped 1 base and J dropped 4 bases, with 9 bases sitting between them. CDR3 coding DNA: TGTGCCAGCAGCTTGAGAGGGAGATACAATGAGCAGTTCTTC. Translation gives CASSLRGRYNEQFF.

V and J are TRBV13 and TRBJ2-2; 9 positions agree with TRBD1. This CDR3 comprises 16 residues. V dropped 5 bases and J dropped 6; count of bases not matched to a gene: 10. CDR1 is PRHDT and CDR2 is FYEKMQ in the germline V gene (reference sequence). This CDR3 is CASSLDPRDRAGELFF. The DNA for the CDR3 is TGTGCCAGCAGCCTAGACCCCCGGGACAGGGCCGGGGAGCTGTTTTTT.

The V gene is TRBV6-5, the J gene TRBJ2-1; 8 nucleotides line up with TRBD1. Germline V gives CDR1 MNHEY, CDR2 SVGAGI. This CDR3 is 14 amino acids long. J gave up 5 bases and V 7 bases, and 7 bases lay outside the gene matches. The CDR3 DNA reads as TGTGCCAGCAAGGGGTGGACAGGGAACAATGAGCAGTTCTTC. Encoded protein: CASKGWTGNNEQFF.

The rearrangement links TRBV19 to TRBJ1-2; 8 nucleotides line up with TRBD1. The CDR3 covers 18 residues. Germline-derived CDR1 and CDR2 are LNHDA and SQIVND (reference sequence). Unmatched junction bases numbered 15, after V lost 2 bases and J lost 4 bases. CDR3 nucleotides: TGTGCCAGTAGTATATTTGGGCAGGGGGCCATATCCCCCTATGGCTACACCTTC. Translated: CASSIFGQGAISPYGYTF. The full variable domain, with the rest looked up from reference TRBV19 and TRBJ1-2, is DGGITQSPKYLFRKEGQNVTLSCEQNLNHDAMYWYRQDPGQGLRLIYYSQIVNDFQKGDIAEGYSVSREKKESFPLTVTSAQKNPTAFYLCASSIFGQGAISPYGYTFGSGTRLTVV.

The gene calls are TRBV19 and TRBJ1-1; D gene unclear. CDR1 and CDR2 from the germline V gene are LNHDA and SQIVND (reference sequence). The ends were cut back, 4 bases at V and 4 bases at J, with 16 bases in the middle. The CDR3 extends over 15 amino acids. CDR3 nucleotides: TGTGCCAGTAGTACCCCTCGGCTCCCGGGCACTGAAGCTTTCTTT. It yields the protein CASSTPRLPGTEAFF.

The J gene is TRBJ1-1, the V gene TRBV5-1; no definite D call. CDR3 length equals 14 residues. Germline CDR1 is SGHRS and CDR2 is YFSETQ. V dropped 4 bases and J dropped 4 bases, with 14 bases sitting between them. The chain's CDR3 is CASSVLQVGTEAFF. The CDR3, as DNA: TGCGCCAGCAGCGTTTTGCAGGTGGGCACTGAAGCTTTCTTT.

The CDR3 here is CASSQDPGLAREQYF. CDR3 in DNA: TGTGCCAGTAGTCAAGACCCGGGACTAGCACGCGAGCAGTACTTC. The chain recombines TRBV19 with TRBJ2-7, with TRBD2 matching over 9 bases. Germline assignment: CDR1 LNHDA and CDR2 SQIVND (reference sequence). The CDR3 loop spans 15 amino acids. The V gene end was trimmed by 5 bases and the J gene end by 6 bases; junction bases not matched to a gene: 11. The entire variable domain, with the rest obtained from reference TRBV19 and TRBJ2-7, is as follows: DGGITQSPKYLFRKEGQNVTLSCEQNLNHDAMYWYRQDPGQGLRLIYYSQIVNDFQKGDIAEGYSVSREKKESFPLTVTSAQKNPTAFYLCASSQDPGLAREQYFGPGTRLTVT.

The CDR3 coding sequence is TGCGCCAGCCGCCTAGGAACACACACAGATACGCAGTATTTT. Protein: CASRLGTHTDTQYF. The V call is TRBV5-1, the J call TRBJ2-3; no reliable D call. The germline V gene has CDR1 SGHRS and CDR2 YFSETQ. The CDR3 extends over 14 amino acids. The V gene lost 7 bases and the J gene lost 2 bases, with 14 bases spanning the gap. Variable domain in full (rest from reference TRBV5-1 and TRBJ2-3): KAGVTQTPRYLIKTRGQQVTLSCSPISGHRSVSWYQQTPGQGLQFLFEYFSETQRNKGNFPGRFSGRQFSNSRSEMNVSTLELGDSALYLCASRLGTHTDTQYFGPGTRLTVL.

The gene calls are TRBV27 and TRBJ1-2, with TRBD1 matching 7 bases. The length of the CDR3 is 14 residues. The junction had 7 bases not matched to a gene; V was cut back by 5 bases and J by 4 bases. Looked up from germline, CDR1 is MNHEY and CDR2 is SMNVEV (reference sequence). The CDR3 here is CASSPWDRSYGYTF. CDR3 coding DNA: TGTGCCAGCAGTCCCTGGGACAGATCCTATGGCTACACCTTC.

The CDR3 protein is CASSPDRVFAFF. The CDR3 nucleotides are TGTGCCAGCAGCCCTGACAGGGTTTTTGCTTTCTTT. The chain has TRBV7-9 and TRBJ1-1; 7 nucleotides align to TRBD1. The ends lost 5 bases at V and 11 bases at J; junction bases unmatched: 8. Germline CDR1 SEHNR, CDR2 FQNEAQ (reference sequence). There are 12 residues in the CDR3.

At least ten counts were recorded for this clone. The V call is TRBV18, the J call TRBJ2-2; D is undetermined. The CDR3 length is 12 residues. Germline lookup yields CDR1 KGHSH and CDR2 LQKENI. Trimming took off 6 bases at V and 3 bases at J, with 5 bases between the two ends. CDR3 region: CASSPDTGELFF. The DNA for the CDR3 is TGTGCCAGCTCTCCCGACACCGGGGAGCTGTTTTTT.

The chain employs TRBV5-1 and TRBJ1-3, with D perhaps TRBD1 (6 bases). The V and J ends lost 2 bases and 2 bases respectively, with 8 bases between them. The CDR3 runs 14 residues. Germline CDR1 reads SGHRS; CDR2 reads YFSETQ. CDR3 sequence (DNA): TGCGCCAGCAGCTTAAACAGGGCTGGAAACACCATATATTTT. It is translated as CASSLNRAGNTIYF.